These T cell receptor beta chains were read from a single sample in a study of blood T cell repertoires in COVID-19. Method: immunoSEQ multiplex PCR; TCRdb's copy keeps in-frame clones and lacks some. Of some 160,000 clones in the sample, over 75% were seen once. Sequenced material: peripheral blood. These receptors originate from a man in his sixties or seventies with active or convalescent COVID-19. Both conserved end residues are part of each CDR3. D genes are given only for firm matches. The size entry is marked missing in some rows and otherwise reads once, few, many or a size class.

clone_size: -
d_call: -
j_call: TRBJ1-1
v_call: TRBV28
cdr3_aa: CASSDATVNTEAFF
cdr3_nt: TGTGCCAGCAGTGACGCTACAGTTAACACTGAAGCTTTCTTT

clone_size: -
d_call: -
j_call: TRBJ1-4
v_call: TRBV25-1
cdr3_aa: CASSDSGATNEKLFF
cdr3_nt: TGTGCCAGCAGTGATTCAGGGGCAACTAATGAAAAACTGTTTTTT

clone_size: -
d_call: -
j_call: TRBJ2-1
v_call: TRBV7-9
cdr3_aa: CASSSGVHSYNEQFF
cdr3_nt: TGTGCCAGCAGCTCGGGGGTCCACTCCTACAATGAGCAGTTCTTC

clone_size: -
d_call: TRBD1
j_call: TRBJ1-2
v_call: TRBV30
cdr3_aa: CAWRSPTGPYGYTF
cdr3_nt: TGTGCCTGGAGGAGCCCGACAGGGCCCTATGGCTACACCTTC

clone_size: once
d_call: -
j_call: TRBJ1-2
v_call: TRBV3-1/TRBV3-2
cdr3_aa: CASSPGEDYGYTF
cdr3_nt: TGTGCCAGCAGCCCCGGGGAGGACTATGGCTACACCTTC

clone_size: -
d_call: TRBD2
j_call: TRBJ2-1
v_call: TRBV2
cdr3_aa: CASSLRGVPRQFF
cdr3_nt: TGTGCCAGCTCTTTGCGGGGGGTGCCCCGGCAGTTCTTC

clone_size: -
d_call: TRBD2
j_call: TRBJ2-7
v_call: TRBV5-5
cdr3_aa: CASSLWEGNSYEQYF
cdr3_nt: TGTGCCAGCAGCCTGTGGGAGGGTAACTCCTACGAGCAGTACTTC

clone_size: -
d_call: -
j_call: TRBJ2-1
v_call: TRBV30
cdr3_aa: CAWSVIGQGGLTQFF
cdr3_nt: TGTGCCTGGAGTGTAATCGGACAGGGAGGGTTAACGCAGTTCTTC

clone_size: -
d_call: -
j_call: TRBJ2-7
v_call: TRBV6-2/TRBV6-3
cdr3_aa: CASSYPPGMGTYEQYF
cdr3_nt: TGTGCCAGCAGTTACCCCCCCGGGATGGGGACTTACGAGCAGTACTTC

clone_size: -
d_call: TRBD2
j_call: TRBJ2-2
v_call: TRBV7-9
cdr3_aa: CASSLTSGGTGELFF
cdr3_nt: TGTGCCAGCAGCTTAACTAGCGGGGGCACCGGGGAGCTGTTTTTT

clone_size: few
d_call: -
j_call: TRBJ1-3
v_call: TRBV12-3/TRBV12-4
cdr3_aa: CASKRDSGNTIYF
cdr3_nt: TGTGCCAGCAAGAGGGACTCTGGAAACACCATATATTTT

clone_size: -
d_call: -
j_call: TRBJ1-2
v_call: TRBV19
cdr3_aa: CASSIAPGLRKLVNYGYTF
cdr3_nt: TGTGCCAGTAGTATCGCCCCGGGACTTCGAAAGCTCGTTAACTATGGCTACACCTTC

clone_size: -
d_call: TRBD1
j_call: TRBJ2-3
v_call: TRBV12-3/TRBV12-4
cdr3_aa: CASRIQGAPTQYF
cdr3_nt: TGTGCCAGCAGGATACAGGGGGCCCCAACCCAGTATTTT

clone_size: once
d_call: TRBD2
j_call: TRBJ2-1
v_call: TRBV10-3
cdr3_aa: CAISGLAEYNEQFF
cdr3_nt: TGTGCCATCAGCGGACTAGCGGAATACAATGAGCAGTTCTTC

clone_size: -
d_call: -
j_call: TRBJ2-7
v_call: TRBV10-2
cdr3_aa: CASSGLERSSYEQYF
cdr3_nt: TGCGCCAGCAGTGGACTAGAGCGGAGCTCCTACGAGCAGTACTTC

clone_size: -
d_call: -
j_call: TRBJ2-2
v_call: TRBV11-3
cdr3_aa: CASTLPGLGAETGELFF
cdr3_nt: TGTGCCAGCACCCTTCCCGGTCTGGGGGCAGAGACCGGGGAGCTGTTTTTT

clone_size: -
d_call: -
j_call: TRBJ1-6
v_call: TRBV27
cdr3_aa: CASSILGTSVNSPLHF
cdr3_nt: TGTGCCAGCAGTATCCTCGGGACTTCGGTCAATTCACCCCTCCACTTT

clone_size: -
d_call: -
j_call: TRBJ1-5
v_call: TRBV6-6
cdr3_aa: CASSLGITQPQHF
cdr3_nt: TGTGCCAGCAGCCTGGGCATTACGCAGCCCCAGCATTTT

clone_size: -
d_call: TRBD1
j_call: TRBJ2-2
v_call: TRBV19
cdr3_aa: CASSPNRGNWGVAGELFF
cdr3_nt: TGTGCCAGTAGCCCTAACAGGGGAAATTGGGGAGTGGCCGGGGAGCTGTTTTTT

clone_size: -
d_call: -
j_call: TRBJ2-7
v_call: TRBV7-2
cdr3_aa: CASSFSGVGYEQYF
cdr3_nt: TGTGCCAGCAGCTTCTCAGGGGTGGGCTACGAGCAGTACTTC

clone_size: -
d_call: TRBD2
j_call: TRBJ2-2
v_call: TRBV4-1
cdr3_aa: CASSQDTGLANTGELFF
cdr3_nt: TGCGCCAGCAGCCAGGACACGGGACTAGCTAACACCGGGGAGCTGTTTTTT

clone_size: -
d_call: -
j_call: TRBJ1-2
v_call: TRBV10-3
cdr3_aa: CAIRGSDNYGYTF
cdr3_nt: TGTGCCATCAGGGGCAGTGATAACTATGGCTACACCTTC

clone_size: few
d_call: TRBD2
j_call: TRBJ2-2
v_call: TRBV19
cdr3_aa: CASRGTSGRVTGELFF
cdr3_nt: TGTGCCAGTAGAGGGACTAGCGGGAGAGTCACCGGGGAGCTGTTTTTT

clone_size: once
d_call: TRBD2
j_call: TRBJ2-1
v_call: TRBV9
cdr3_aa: CASSVGSAGGLHEQFF
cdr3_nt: TGTGCCAGCAGCGTAGGATCTGCGGGGGGGTTACATGAGCAGTTCTTC

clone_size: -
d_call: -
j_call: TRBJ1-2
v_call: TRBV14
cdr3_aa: CASSQVSSSYTF
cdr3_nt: TGTGCCAGCAGCCAAGTTTCTTCTAGCTACACCTTC

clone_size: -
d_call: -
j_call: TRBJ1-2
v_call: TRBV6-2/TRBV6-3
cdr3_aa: CASSFQYGYTF
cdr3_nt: TGTGCCAGCAGTTTCCAATATGGCTACACCTTC

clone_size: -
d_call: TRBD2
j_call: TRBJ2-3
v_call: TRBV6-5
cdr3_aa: CASSLLAVSTDTQYF
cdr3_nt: TGTGCCAGCAGCTTACTAGCGGTGAGCACAGATACGCAGTATTTT

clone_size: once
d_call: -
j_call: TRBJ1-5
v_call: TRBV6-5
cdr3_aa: CASSWNYPPNQPQHF
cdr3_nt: TGTGCCAGCAGTTGGAACTACCCCCCCAATCAGCCCCAGCATTTT

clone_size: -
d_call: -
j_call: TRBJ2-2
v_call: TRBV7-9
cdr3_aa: CASPGKGRDNTGELFF
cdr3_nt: TGTGCCAGCCCGGGAAAGGGTCGGGATAACACCGGGGAGCTGTTTTTT

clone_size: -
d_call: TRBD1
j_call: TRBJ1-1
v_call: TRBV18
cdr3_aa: CASSQGASARTEAFF
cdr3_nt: TGTGCCAGCTCACAGGGGGCGTCTGCGCGTACTGAAGCTTTCTTT

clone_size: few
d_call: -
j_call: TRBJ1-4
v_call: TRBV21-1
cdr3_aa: CASSPALGAWEKLFF
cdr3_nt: TGTGCCAGCAGCCCCGCCCTAGGGGCGTGGGAAAAACTGTTTTTT

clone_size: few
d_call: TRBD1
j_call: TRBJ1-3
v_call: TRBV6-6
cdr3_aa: CASSSQGVYTIYF
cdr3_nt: TGTGCCAGCAGTTCACAGGGGGTGTACACCATATATTTT

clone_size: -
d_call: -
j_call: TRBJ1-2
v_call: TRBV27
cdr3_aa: CASSIRSGGANYGYTF
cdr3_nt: TGTGCCAGCAGTATACGATCCGGGGGAGCTAACTATGGCTACACCTTC

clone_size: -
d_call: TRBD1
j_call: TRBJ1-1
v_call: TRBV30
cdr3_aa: CAWNPLSRGDTEAFF
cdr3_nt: TGTGCCTGGAACCCCTTGAGCAGGGGGGACACTGAAGCTTTCTTT

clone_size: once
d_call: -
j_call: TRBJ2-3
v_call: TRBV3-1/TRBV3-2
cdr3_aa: CASSQEGQQYF
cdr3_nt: TGTGCCAGCAGCCAAGAGGGCCAGCAGTATTTT

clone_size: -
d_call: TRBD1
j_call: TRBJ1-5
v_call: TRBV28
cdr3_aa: CASRGGQARQPQHF
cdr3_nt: TGTGCCAGCCGAGGGGGACAGGCGAGACAGCCCCAGCATTTT

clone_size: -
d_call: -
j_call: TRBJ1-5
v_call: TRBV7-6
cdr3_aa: CASSLGASGNQPQHF
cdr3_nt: TGTGCCAGCAGCTTAGGTGCTTCGGGCAATCAGCCCCAGCATTTT

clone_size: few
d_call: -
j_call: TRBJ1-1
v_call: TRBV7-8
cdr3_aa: CASSLGKRGTEAFF
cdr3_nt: TGTGCCAGCAGCTTAGGGAAACGGGGCACTGAAGCTTTCTTT

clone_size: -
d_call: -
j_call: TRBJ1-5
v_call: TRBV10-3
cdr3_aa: CAISESRGPQHF
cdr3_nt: TGTGCCATCAGTGAGTCCCGCGGGCCCCAGCATTTT

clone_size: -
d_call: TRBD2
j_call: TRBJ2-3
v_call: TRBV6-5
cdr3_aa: CASSYMGTSPSTQYF
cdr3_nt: TGTGCCAGCAGTTACATGGGGACTAGTCCCAGTACGCAGTATTTT

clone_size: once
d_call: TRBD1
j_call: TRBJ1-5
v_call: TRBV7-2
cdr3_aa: CASSQGTGDQPQHF
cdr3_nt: TGTGCCAGCAGTCAGGGGACAGGGGATCAGCCCCAGCATTTT

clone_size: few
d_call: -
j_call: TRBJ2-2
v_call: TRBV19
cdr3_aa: CASSPGTGVTGELFF
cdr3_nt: TGTGCCAGTAGCCCGGGGACGGGAGTCACCGGGGAGCTGTTTTTT

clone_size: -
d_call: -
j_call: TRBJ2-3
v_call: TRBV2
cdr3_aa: CASSVVQQGTQYF
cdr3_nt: TGTGCCAGCAGTGTGGTCCAACAGGGTACGCAGTATTTT

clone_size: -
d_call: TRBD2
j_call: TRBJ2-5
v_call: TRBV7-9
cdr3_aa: CASRLAGAETQYF
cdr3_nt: TGTGCCAGCAGACTAGCGGGAGCGGAGACCCAGTACTTC

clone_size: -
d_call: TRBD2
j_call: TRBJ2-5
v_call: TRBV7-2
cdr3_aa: CASRQLAALQETQYF
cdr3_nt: TGTGCCAGCAGACAACTAGCGGCCCTCCAAGAGACCCAGTACTTC

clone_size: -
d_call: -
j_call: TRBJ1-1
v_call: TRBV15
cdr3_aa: CATSRRRMNTEAFF
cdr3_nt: TGTGCCACCAGCAGGCGAAGAATGAACACTGAAGCTTTCTTT

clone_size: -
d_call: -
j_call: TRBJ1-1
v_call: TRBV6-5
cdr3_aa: CASTPRGGRNTEAFF
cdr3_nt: TGTGCCAGCACTCCTAGAGGGGGAAGGAACACTGAAGCTTTCTTT

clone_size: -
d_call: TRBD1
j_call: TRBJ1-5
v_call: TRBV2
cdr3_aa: CASSPTGAQPQHF
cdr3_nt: TGTGCCAGCAGCCCGACAGGGGCCCAGCCCCAGCATTTT

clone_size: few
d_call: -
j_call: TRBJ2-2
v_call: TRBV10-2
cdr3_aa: CASKIQGRTNTGELFF
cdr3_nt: TGCGCCAGCAAGATACAGGGCCGAACGAACACCGGGGAGCTGTTTTTT

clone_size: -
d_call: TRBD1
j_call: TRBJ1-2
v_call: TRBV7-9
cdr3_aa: CASSGGQLSYGYTF
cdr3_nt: TGTGCCAGCAGCGGGGGACAGCTTAGCTATGGCTACACCTTC

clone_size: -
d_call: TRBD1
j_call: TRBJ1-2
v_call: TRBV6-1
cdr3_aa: CASSETGGLSGYTF
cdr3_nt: TGTGCCAGCAGTGAGACAGGGGGCTTATCTGGCTACACCTTC

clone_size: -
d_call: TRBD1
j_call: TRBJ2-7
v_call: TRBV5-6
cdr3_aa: CASSLQGDFDYEQYF
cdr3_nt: TGTGCCAGCAGCCTACAGGGGGATTTCGACTACGAGCAGTACTTC

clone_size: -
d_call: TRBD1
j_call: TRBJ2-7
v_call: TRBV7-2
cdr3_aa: CASSGQLGQGTYEQYF
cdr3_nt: TGTGCCAGCAGCGGCCAGCTGGGACAGGGGACCTACGAGCAGTACTTC

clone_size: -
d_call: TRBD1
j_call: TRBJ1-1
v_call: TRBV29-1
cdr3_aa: CSVRDRRNTEAFF
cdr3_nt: TGCAGCGTGAGGGACAGACGGAACACTGAAGCTTTCTTT

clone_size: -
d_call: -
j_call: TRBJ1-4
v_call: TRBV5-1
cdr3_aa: CASSLDSGDNEKLFF
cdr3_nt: TGCGCCAGCAGCTTGGATTCCGGAGATAATGAAAAACTGTTTTTT

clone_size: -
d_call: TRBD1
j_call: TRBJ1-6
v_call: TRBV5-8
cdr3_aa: CASSRSDRDNSPLHF
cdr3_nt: TGTGCCAGCAGCAGGTCGGACAGGGATAATTCACCCCTCCACTTT

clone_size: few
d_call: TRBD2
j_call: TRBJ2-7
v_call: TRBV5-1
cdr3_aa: CASSPASGINEQYF
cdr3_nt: TGCGCCAGCAGCCCGGCTAGCGGGATTAACGAGCAGTACTTC